Shown below are 25 T cell receptor beta chains from a single sample sequenced in a study of blood T cell repertoires in COVID-19 (dated by TCRdb to the early 2020s). Library method: the immunoSEQ multiplex PCR assay. TCRdb re-hosts the immuneACCESS table, in-frame sequences only. Its copies lack some clones; in the studies checked, an unresolved V gene accounts for under half of them, and the cause for the rest is not known. The sample contains under 300,000 clones, about four fifths of them found a single time. Approximately 1.5% of the sample comes from the top ten. Sequencing was done on a sample of peripheral blood. The receptors were gathered from a human donor with COVID-19, enrolled during active disease. The donor label of this sample is uncertain.

V usage is TRBV3-1 (or the pseudogene TRBV3-2) and J usage is TRBJ2-7; TRBD1 might be the D (6 bases). V was cut by 1 base and J by 2 bases, with 12 bases left in between. Germline V gene lookup returns CDR1 LGHDT and CDR2 YNNKEL (reference sequence). This CDR3 is built from 15 residues. The CDR3 sequence is CASSQGGTPPYEQYF. As DNA, the CDR3 is TGTGCCAGCAGCCAAGGGGGGACACCACCCTACGAGCAGTACTTC.

The genes are TRBV20-1 and TRBJ1-6; D possibly corresponds to TRBD1 (5 bases). V gave up 3 bases and J gave up 16 bases, with 10 bases separating them. CDR3 length: 10 amino acids. Germline CDR1 reads DFQATT; CDR2 reads SNEGSKA (reference sequence). The CDR3 reads CSASGRVLHF. The CDR3, as DNA: TGCAGTGCTAGTGGCAGGGTACTCCACTTT.

The V and J genes are TRBV15 and TRBJ2-5; the D gene is possibly TRBD2 (5 bases). V lost 1 base to trimming and J lost 2 bases, with 8 bases between them. CDR1 is LNHNV, CDR2 YYDKDF, per germline (reference sequence). This CDR3 is 14 amino acids long. The CDR3 bases are TGTGCCACCAGCAGAGCCGGGGAGCAAGAGACCCAGTACTTC. The encoded protein is CATSRAGEQETQYF.

The chain couples TRBV7-8 to TRBJ1-1; possibly TRBD1 for D (6 bases). V was trimmed by 4 bases and J by 5 bases, leaving 20 bases between them. CDR1 and CDR2 from the germline V gene are SGHVS and FQNEAQ. The CDR3 is 16 residues long. CDR3 protein: CASSSLVRGAQTEAFF. The CDR3 DNA sequence: TGTGCCAGCAGCTCATTAGTCCGGGGGGCGCAGACTGAAGCTTTCTTT.

The chain has TRBV28 and TRBJ2-3, with TRBD2 matching 11 bases. The ends lost 6 bases at V and 7 bases at J; junction bases unmatched: 6. Germline V gives CDR1 MDHEN, CDR2 SYDVKM. The CDR3 covers 14 residues. This CDR3 is CASRTSGRGYTQYF. In nucleotides, the CDR3 is TGTGCCAGCAGAACTAGCGGGAGAGGGTATACGCAGTATTTT.

This clone was counted once. This rearrangement joins TRBV19 to TRBJ1-3; no reliable D call. Germline values: CDR1 LNHDA, CDR2 SQIVND (reference sequence). This CDR3 spans 17 amino acids. Trimming removed 1 base from V and 0 bases from J, with 13 bases in between. The DNA for the CDR3 is TGTGCCAGTAGTATAGTGGGCAGAACCCACTCTGGAAACACCATATATTTT. Translation: CASSIVGRTHSGNTIYF.

The rearrangement uses TRBV28 and TRBJ1-1, with TRBD1 as a possible D gene (6 bases). Germline CDR1 is MDHEN and CDR2 is SYDVKM. The CDR3 is 12 amino acids. Trimming left V 7 bases short and J 3 bases short, with 9 bases between. CDR3 nucleotides: TGTGCCAGCAAGGGGGTGCACACTGAAGCTTTCTTT. Translation gives CASKGVHTEAFF.

This clone was seen only once. CDR3 DNA sequence: TGTGCCAGCAGCTTAATGCAGGGGGCGGGAATCAATGAGCAGTTCTTC. The encoded protein is CASSLMQGAGINEQFF. V gene TRBV7-3 combines with J gene TRBJ2-1, with TRBD1 matching over 8 bases. The V gene end was trimmed by 1 base and the J gene end by 6 bases; junction bases not matched to a gene: 8. The germline V gene encodes CDR1 SGHTA and CDR2 FQGTGA. The CDR3 runs 16 residues.

V gene TRBV15 combines with J gene TRBJ2-2; tentative D call: TRBD2 (6 bases). The germline CDR1 and CDR2 sequences are LNHNV and YYDKDF (reference sequence). V gave up 0 bases and J gave up 5 bases, with 16 bases separating them. The CDR3 has 17 amino acids. Here the CDR3 DNA reads TGTGCCACCAGCAGAGATCGGTCAGCCGGGAGAACCGGGGAGCTGTTTTTT. Its translation is CATSRDRSAGRTGELFF.

This clone showed up just a few times. The chain combines TRBV28 with TRBJ2-1; 7 bases match TRBD2. Germline V lookup: CDR1 MDHEN, CDR2 SYDVKM. V shed 8 bases, J shed 9 bases, and the junction held 19 bases outside the gene matches. This CDR3 is 16 amino acids long. The CDR3 region is CASLPFSFAGAAEQFF. Here the CDR3 DNA reads TGTGCCAGCCTTCCCTTTTCCTTCGCGGGAGCTGCTGAGCAGTTCTTC.

The chain recombines TRBV7-3 with TRBJ1-1; TRBD1 aligns across 8 bases. Germline CDR1 reads SGHTA; CDR2 reads FQGTGA. The CDR3 has 17 amino acids. The V and J ends lost 5 bases and 0 bases, in that order; junction bases with no gene match: 11. CDR3 nucleotide sequence: TGTGCCAGCAGCCTCTATGGACAGGGCCAGCTGAACACTGAAGCTTTCTTT. It specifies CASSLYGQGQLNTEAFF.

This chain connects TRBV5-1 to TRBJ2-7, with 9 bases aligning to TRBD1. J was trimmed by 0 bases and V by 3 bases; bases with no gene match: 7. This CDR3 is 16 amino acids long. Germline V gene sequence: CDR1 SGHRS, CDR2 YFSETQ. In DNA form, the CDR3 reads TGCGCCAGCAGCTCCAGCCGGGACAGGGCCTCCTACGAGCAGTACTTC. Protein sequence: CASSSSRDRASYEQYF.

The CDR3 DNA follows: TGTGCCAGCAGCCCTAAACCCGACTCCGCGGGTTACACAGATACGCAGTATTTT. Residues: CASSPKPDSAGYTDTQYF. The chain employs TRBV7-9 and TRBJ2-3; tentative D call: TRBD2 (5 bases). The length of the CDR3 is 18 residues. Deletions cut 5 bases from V and 2 bases from J, with 23 bases between. From germline, CDR1 is SEHNR and CDR2 FQNEAQ (reference sequence).

The rearrangement joins TRBV11-2 to TRBJ2-1; the D gene is possibly TRBD2 (6 bases). The CDR3 consists of 16 residues. The germline gives CDR1 SGHAT, CDR2 FQNNGV. V dropped 3 bases and J dropped 2 bases, with 14 bases sitting between them. The CDR3 is CASSFFRDSPYNEQFF. DNA for the CDR3: TGTGCCAGCAGCTTTTTCCGGGACTCACCCTACAATGAGCAGTTCTTC.

V and J are TRBV7-8 and TRBJ2-7; D possibly corresponds to TRBD1 (7 bases). In germline, CDR1 is SGHVS, CDR2 FQNEAQ. This CDR3 comprises 14 residues. The V end was cut by 5 bases, the J end by 6 bases, with 17 bases between. CDR3 loop: CASSRRTGGFEQYF. In DNA form, the CDR3 reads TGTGCCAGCAGCCGAAGGACAGGAGGGTTCGAGCAGTACTTC. The full variable domain, in which reference TRBV7-8 and TRBJ2-7 provide the parts outside the CDR3, is GAGVSQSPRYKVAKRGQDVALRCDPISGHVSLFWYQQALGQGPEFLTYFQNEAQLDKSGLPSDRFFAERPEGSVSTLKIQRTQQEDSAVYLCASSRRTGGFEQYFGPGTRLTVT.

This clone was seen once. The junction does not match germline at one end; this may be a read error. The chain recombines TRBV7-7 with TRBJ1-3; 7 nucleotides line up with TRBD1. The CDR3 loop spans 15 amino acids. Per germline, CDR1 SSHAT and CDR2 FNYEAQ (reference sequence). CDR3 in amino acids: CASSQDRSSGNTIYF. The DNA of the CDR3 is TGTGCTAGCAGCCAGGACAGGAGCTCTGGAAACACCATATATTTT.

The V gene is TRBV29-1, the J gene TRBJ1-2, with 9 bases aligning to TRBD1. After removal of 6 bases from V and 3 bases from J, the junction contained 5 bases not matched to a gene. The germline V gene encodes CDR1 SQVTM and CDR2 ANQGSEA. The CDR3 is made up of 13 amino acids. The CDR3 DNA reads TGCAGCGTGACAGGGGGGGATCACTATGGCTACACCTTC. Translation: CSVTGGDHYGYTF.

The J gene is TRBJ2-3, the V gene TRBV11-2, with D maybe TRBD2 (5 bases). The CDR3 sequence is 14 residues long. V lost 5 bases to trimming and J lost 3 bases, with 12 bases between them. The germline V gene encodes CDR1 SGHAT and CDR2 FQNNGV. CDR3 coding DNA: TGTGCCAGCAGCCTAAGTCCGGGGACAGATACGCAGTATTTT. It encodes CASSLSPGTDTQYF.

The V gene is TRBV9, the J gene TRBJ1-1, with a possible D match to TRBD1 (5 bases). The CDR3 is 13 residues long. Germline CDR1 reads SGDLS; CDR2 reads YYNGEE. The V gene lost 3 bases and the J gene lost 12 bases, with 18 bases spanning the gap. In DNA, the CDR3 is TGTGCCAGCAGCGCGCGATCAGACAGTTCAACTTTCTTT. Its protein product is CASSARSDSSTFF.

V and J are TRBV20-1 and TRBJ2-7; 9 bases match TRBD2. Germline assignment: CDR1 DFQATT and CDR2 SNEGSKA (reference sequence). This CDR3 has 14 residues. Trimming took 3 bases from V and 5 from J; bases not matched to a gene: 8. The CDR3 coding sequence is TGCAGTGCTAGTTACAGCGGGAGGATCCACGAGCAGTACTTC. Its translation is CSASYSGRIHEQYF.

V and J are TRBV28 and TRBJ2-1; no firm D call. V lost 6 bases, J lost 7 bases, and 7 bases lay in between. The length of the CDR3 is 11 residues. Germline-derived CDR1 and CDR2 are MDHEN and SYDVKM. CDR3 nucleotide sequence: TGTGCCAGCAGATTGCGGAATGAGCAGTTCTTC. Its protein product is CASRLRNEQFF. The whole variable domain, filled in from reference TRBV28 and TRBJ2-1, reads DVKVTQSSRYLVKRTGEKVFLECVQDMDHENMFWYRQDPGLGLRLIYFSYDVKMKEKGDIPEGYSVSREKKERFSLILESASTNQTSMYLCASRLRNEQFFGPGTRLTVL.

The chain is built from TRBV5-6 and TRBJ2-7; TRBD1 matches 8 bases. CDR3 length: 19 amino acids. The V gene end was trimmed by 2 bases and the J gene end by 4 bases; junction bases not matched to a gene: 20. Germline CDR1 and CDR2: SGHDT and YYEEEE. CDR3 bases: TGTGCCAGCAGCTTAGGGACGGGACAGGCCGGCCTCTGGCTTTACGAGCAGTACTTC. It codes for CASSLGTGQAGLWLYEQYF.

V gene TRBV29-1 combines with J gene TRBJ2-3; D remains ambiguous. CDR3 size: 14 residues. Trimming stripped 7 bases from V and 4 bases from J, with 18 bases between. The germline V gene encodes CDR1 SQVTM and CDR2 ANQGSEA. CDR3 amino acids: CSANPGPRADTQYF. DNA for the CDR3: TGCAGCGCCAACCCGGGTCCCCGCGCAGATACGCAGTATTTT.

This chain links TRBV6-6 with TRBJ2-7, with D maybe TRBD1 (6 bases). Trimming removed 5 bases at V and 4 bases at J, with 9 bases between. Germline values: CDR1 MNHNY, CDR2 SVGAGI (reference sequence). This CDR3 spans 12 amino acids. CDR3 amino acids: CASSQQGYEQYF. Written as DNA, the CDR3 is TGTGCCAGCAGTCAACAGGGTTACGAGCAGTACTTC.

Concerning this clone: The junction departs from germline at one end; a sequencing error may be responsible. The gene calls are TRBV7-7 and TRBJ2-7; TRBD2 matches 14 bases. Germline values: CDR1 SSHAT, CDR2 FNYEAQ (reference sequence). The CDR3 has 17 residues. CDR3 protein: CASSPGLAGAGIYEQYF. The CDR3 DNA follows: TGTGCTAGCAGCCCGGGACTAGCGGGAGCGGGGATTTACGAGCAGTACTTC.